Sequencing of this T cell receptor beta chain was carried out in a study of post-analysis software for immune sequencing data. Study details: Relapsing-remitting, secondary progressive and progressive-relapsing multiple sclerosis were all included among the disease courses. Findings and caveats of the study: By F measure, strong co-clustering occurred among samples prepared in the same batch. TRBV5-6, TRBV5-1 and TRBV20-1 belonged to a set of roughly five TRBV segments that were more frequent in patients than controls. Compared with controls, patients showed significantly lower normalized Chao1 diversity.

To note about this clonotype: The antigen is undetermined. One end of the junction is discordant with germline, which a read error may explain.

CDR3 length equals 18 residues. cDNA libraries of TCR beta carried unique molecular identifiers. When roughly 0.9 to 10 million T cells were used, they gave roughly 500,000 cDNA molecules. In TCRdb, the PCR reads were re-called with MiXCR into one record per CDR3 protein. The sample records roughly 870,000 distinct CDR3 sequences, approximately 57% being singletons. The chain links TRBV12-3 or TRBV12-4 to TRBJ2-4; TRBD1 might be the D (7 bases). Sequencing input: blood. This clonotype originated in a girl under 18 with multiple sclerosis. This CDR3 reads CASSLMIGGRDSGLRQYF. CDR3 nucleotide sequence: TGTGCTAGCAGTTTAATGATCGGGGGTCGGGACAGCGGTTTAAGGCAGTACTTC.